This record covers a single T cell receptor (beta chain). The data originate from a study of blood T cell repertoires in COVID-19. CDR1 is LNHDA, CDR2 SQIVND, per germline (reference sequence). The CDR3 runs 13 residues. With 1 base removed from V and 14 bases from J, the gap between germline ends came to 16 bases. Profiling relied on immunoSEQ multiplex PCR, and the TCRdb table lists in-frame clones only, not all of them. The sample has under 75,000 clones; less than 85% are singletons. This chain links TRBV19 with TRBJ2-3, with D possibly TRBD1 on 6 matching bases. This sequence originates from a man aged 55-75 years with acute or convalescent COVID-19. Source material: peripheral blood. The CDR3 region is CASSIGGQSFRYF. Here the CDR3 DNA reads TGTGCCAGTAGTATAGGGGGACAATCGTTTCGGTATTTT.